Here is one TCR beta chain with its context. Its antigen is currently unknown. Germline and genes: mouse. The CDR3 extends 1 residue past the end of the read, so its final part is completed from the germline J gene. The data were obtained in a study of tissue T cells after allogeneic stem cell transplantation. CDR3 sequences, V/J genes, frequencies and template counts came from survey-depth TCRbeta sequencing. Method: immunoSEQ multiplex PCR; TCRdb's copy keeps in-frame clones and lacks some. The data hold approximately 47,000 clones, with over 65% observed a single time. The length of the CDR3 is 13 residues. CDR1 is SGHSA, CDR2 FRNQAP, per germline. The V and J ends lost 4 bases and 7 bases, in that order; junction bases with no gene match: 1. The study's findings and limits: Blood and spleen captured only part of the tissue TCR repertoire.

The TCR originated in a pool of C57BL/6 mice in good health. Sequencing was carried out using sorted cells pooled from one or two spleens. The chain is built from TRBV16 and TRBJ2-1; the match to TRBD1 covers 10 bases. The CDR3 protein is CASSSGQGAEQFF. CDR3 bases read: TGTGCAAGCAGCTCGGGACAGGGGGCTGAGCAGTTC.